This T cell receptor (beta chain) was sequenced for a study of OX40 agonist ivuxolimab in advanced cancers. Produced via immunoSEQ multiplex PCR; TCRdb's table is partial and in-frame only. The data contain around 40,000 clones, 88% of them seen just once; the ten biggest clones take up roughly an eighth. CDR3 length equals 17 residues. Per the germline V gene, CDR1 is SGHTA and CDR2 is FQGNSA. V was pared by 5 bases and J by 2 bases, with 21 bases between. Material: CD4+ or CD8+ T cells sorted from blood, obtained in a trial of the OX40 agonist ivuxolimab. This clonotype was sampled from an adult with an advanced solid tumor such as melanoma, head and neck, liver or kidney cancer. The J gene is TRBJ1-2, the V gene TRBV7-2; D gene uncertain. CDR3 sequence reads: CASSAYPGDRRNYGYTF. In DNA form, the CDR3 reads TGTGCCAGCAGCGCGTACCCGGGAGATCGACGGAACTATGGCTACACCTTC. The entire variable domain, with the rest obtained from reference TRBV7-2 and TRBJ1-2, is as follows: GAGVSQSPSNKVTEKGKDVELRCDPISGHTALYWYRQSLGQGLEFLIYFQGNSAPDKSGLPSDRFSAERTGGSVSTLTIQRTQQEDSAVYLCASSAYPGDRRNYGYTFGSGTRLTVV.